The text below deals with one T cell receptor beta chain. Its antigen is not identified. These data come from a study of OX40 agonist ivuxolimab in advanced cancers. Study as a whole: From roughly 20 to 85 years was the age range, with a mean of around 54 years, and nearly 85% were male. Three patients got partial responses; one had hepatocellular carcinoma and two had cutaneous melanoma. Anti-PD-1, anti-PD-L1 or anti-CTLA-4 therapy given earlier was allowed, and over 35% had some.

Germline V lookup: CDR1 SGHTA, CDR2 FQGTGA. The CDR3 extends over 15 amino acids. The ends were cut back, 0 bases at V and 0 bases at J, with 7 bases in the middle. Study observations and caveats: CD4+ and CD8+ T cells in blood underwent clonal expansion by week 6 at 0.1 to 3.0 mg/kg.

Profiling relied on immunoSEQ multiplex PCR, and the TCRdb table lists in-frame clones only, not all of them. This table has tens of thousands of clones, around nine tenths appearing once. The clonotype originates from an adult with an advanced solid tumor such as melanoma, head and neck, liver or kidney cancer. Specimen: CD4+ or CD8+ T cells sorted from blood, collected in a trial of the OX40 agonist ivuxolimab. The genes are TRBV7-3 and TRBJ2-3, with D maybe TRBD2 (6 bases). CDR3: CASSLTSGSTDTQYF. The CDR3 DNA follows: TGTGCCAGCAGCTTAACTAGCGGAAGCACAGATACGCAGTATTTT.